What follows describes a single T cell receptor (beta chain). The table came from immunoSEQ multiplex PCR; TCRdb's copy has only in-frame clones and leaves some out. The data show 120,000 to 150,000 clones, more than 80% seen once. The data derive from a study of control samples from healthy donors and cancer patients. Per germline, CDR1 SSHAT and CDR2 FNYEAQ (reference sequence). This CDR3 region has 15 residues. V lost 6 bases and J 0 bases, leaving 14 bases between the germline ends. Sample: blood. This rearrangement joins TRBV7-7 to TRBJ1-2; D is perhaps TRBD1 (5 bases). The source is a man younger than 30 in good health. The CDR3 loop reads CASRLPGRTNYGYTF. The CDR3 nucleotides are TGTGCCAGCAGACTCCCGGGACGGACTAACTATGGCTACACCTTC.